This record covers a single T cell receptor beta chain. Its antigen is undetermined. The second PCR ran roughly 7 to 11 cycles with a sample-barcoded 5' primer and J-beta primers. Through a template-switch adaptor with 12 random nucleotides, each cDNA molecule received a tag. TCRdb reprocessed the 5' RACE reads with MiXCR, giving one entry per CDR3 protein. The table has some 900,000 distinct CDR3 sequences, about 48% seen once; the top ten hold about an eighth. The sample is drawn from a study of blood T cells in healthy people across ages. Study as a whole: Every two T cells gave about one barcoded beta molecule via template switching.

Trimming took 7 bases from V and 5 from J; bases not matched to a gene: 11. The CDR3 length is 14 residues. Points from the study as a whole: Investigators treated diversity estimates from one million T cells as underestimates. In the absence of known donor CMV status, changes in expanded clonotypes were possibly confounded.

This chain links TRBV12-3 or TRBV12-4 with TRBJ2-7; TRBD1 matches at 7 bases. This TCR came from a man aged 25 to 40 in good health. Sequencing input: blood. The CDR3, as DNA: TGTGCCAGCACCTCAAGACAGGGACGAGACGAGCAGTACTTC. Protein sequence: CASTSRQGRDEQYF.